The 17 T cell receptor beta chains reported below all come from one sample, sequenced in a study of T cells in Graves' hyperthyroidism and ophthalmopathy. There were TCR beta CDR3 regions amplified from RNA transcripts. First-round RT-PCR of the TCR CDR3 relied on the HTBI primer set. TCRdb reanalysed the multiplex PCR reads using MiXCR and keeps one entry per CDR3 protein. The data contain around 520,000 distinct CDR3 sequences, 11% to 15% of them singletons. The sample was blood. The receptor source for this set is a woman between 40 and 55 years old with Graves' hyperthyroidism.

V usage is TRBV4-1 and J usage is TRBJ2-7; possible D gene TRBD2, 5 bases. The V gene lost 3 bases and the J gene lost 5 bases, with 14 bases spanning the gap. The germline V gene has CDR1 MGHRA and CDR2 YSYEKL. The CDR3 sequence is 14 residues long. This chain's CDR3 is CASSHPAAPDEQYF. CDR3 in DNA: TGCGCCAGCAGCCATCCAGCGGCGCCTGACGAGCAGTACTTC.

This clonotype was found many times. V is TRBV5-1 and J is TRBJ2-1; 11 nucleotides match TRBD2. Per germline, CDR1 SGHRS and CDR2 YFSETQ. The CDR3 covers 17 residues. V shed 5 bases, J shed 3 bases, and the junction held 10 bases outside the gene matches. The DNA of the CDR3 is TGCGCCAGCAGTCTGTTGACTAGCGGGGATGACTACAATGAGCAGTTCTTC. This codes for CASSLLTSGDDYNEQFF.

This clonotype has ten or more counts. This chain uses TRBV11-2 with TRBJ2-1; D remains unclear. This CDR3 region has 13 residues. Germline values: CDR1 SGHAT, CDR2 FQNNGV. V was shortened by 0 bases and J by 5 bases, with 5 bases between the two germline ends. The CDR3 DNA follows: TGTGCCAGCAGCTTAGATCCTCACAATGAGCAGTTCTTC. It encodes CASSLDPHNEQFF.

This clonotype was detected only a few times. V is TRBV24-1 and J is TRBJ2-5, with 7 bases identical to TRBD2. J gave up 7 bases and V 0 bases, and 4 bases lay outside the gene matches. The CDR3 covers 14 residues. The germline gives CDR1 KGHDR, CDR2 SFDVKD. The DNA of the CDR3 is TGTGCCACCAGTGATTTGGGGAGGGAAGGGACCCAGTACTTC. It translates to CATSDLGREGTQYF.

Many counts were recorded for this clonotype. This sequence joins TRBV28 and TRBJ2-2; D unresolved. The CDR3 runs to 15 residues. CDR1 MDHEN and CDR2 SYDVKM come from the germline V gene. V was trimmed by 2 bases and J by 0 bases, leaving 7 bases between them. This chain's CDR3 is CASSLGSTNTGELFF. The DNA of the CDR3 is TGTGCCAGCAGTTTAGGCAGCACGAACACCGGGGAGCTGTTTTTT.

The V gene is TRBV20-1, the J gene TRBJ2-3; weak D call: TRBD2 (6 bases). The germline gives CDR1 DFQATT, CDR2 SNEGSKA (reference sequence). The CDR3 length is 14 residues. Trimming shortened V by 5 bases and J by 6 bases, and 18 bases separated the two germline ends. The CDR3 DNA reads TGCAGTGCTTCTAGCGCACAAGGATGGGATACGCAGTATTTT. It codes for CSASSAQGWDTQYF.

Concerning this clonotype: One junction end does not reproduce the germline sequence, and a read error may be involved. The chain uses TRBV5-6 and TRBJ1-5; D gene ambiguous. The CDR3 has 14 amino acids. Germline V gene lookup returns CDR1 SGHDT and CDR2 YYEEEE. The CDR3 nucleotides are TGTGCCTGCAGCAGGAGGCAGAGCAATCAGCCCCAGCATTTT. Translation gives CACSRRQSNQPQHF. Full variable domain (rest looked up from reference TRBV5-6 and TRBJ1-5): DAGVTQSPTHLIKTRGQQVTLRCSPKSGHDTVSWYQQALGQGPQFIFQYYEEEERQRGNFPDRFSGHQFPNYSSELNVNALLLGDSALYLCACSRRQSNQPQHFGDGTRLSIL.

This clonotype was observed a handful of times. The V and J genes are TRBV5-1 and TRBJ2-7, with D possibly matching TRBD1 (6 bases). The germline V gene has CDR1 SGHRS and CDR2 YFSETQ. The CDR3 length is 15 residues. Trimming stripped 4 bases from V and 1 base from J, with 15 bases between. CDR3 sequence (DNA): TGCGCCAGCAGCAAGGGGGACGGACTGTCCTACGAGCAGTACTTC. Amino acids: CASSKGDGLSYEQYF.

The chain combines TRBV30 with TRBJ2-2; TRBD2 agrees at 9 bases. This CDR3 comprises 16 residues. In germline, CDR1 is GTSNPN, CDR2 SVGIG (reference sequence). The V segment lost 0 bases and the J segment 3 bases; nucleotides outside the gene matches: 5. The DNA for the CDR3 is TGTGCCTGGAGTGTAAAGGGACTAGCTTACACCGGGGAGCTGTTTTTT. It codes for CAWSVKGLAYTGELFF. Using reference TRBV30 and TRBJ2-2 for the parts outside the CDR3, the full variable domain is SQTIHQWPATLVQPVGSPLSLECTVEGTSNPNLYWYRQAAGRGLQLLFYSVGIGQISSEVPQNLSASRPQDRQFILSSKKLLLSDSGFYLCAWSVKGLAYTGELFFGEGSRLTVL.

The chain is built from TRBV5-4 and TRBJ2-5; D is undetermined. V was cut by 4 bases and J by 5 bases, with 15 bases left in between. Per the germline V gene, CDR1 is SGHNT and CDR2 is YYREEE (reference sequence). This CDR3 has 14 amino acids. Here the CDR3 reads CASSNPLNPETQYF. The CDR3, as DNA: TGTGCCAGCAGCAACCCTCTAAATCCGGAGACCCAGTACTTC.

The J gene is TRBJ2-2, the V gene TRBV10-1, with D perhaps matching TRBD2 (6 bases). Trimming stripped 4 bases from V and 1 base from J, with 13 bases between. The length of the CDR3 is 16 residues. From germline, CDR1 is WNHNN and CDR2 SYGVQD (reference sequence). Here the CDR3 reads CASSAVLAENTGELFF. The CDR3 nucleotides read TGCGCCAGCAGTGCAGTACTAGCCGAGAACACCGGGGAGCTGTTTTTT.

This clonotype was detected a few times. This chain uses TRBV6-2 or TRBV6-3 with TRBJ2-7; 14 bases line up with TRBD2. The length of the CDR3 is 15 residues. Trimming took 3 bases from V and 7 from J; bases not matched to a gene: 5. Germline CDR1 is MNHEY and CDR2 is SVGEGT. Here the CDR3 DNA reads TGTGCCAGCAGTTATTCCGGGACTAGCGGGGGAGAGCAGTACTTC. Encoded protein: CASSYSGTSGGEQYF.

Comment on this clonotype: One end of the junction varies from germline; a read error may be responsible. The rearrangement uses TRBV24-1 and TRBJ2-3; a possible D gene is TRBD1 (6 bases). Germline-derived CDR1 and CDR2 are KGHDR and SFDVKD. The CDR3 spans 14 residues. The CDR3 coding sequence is TGTGCCGCCAGTGATGGACAGTTCACAGATACGCAGTATTTT. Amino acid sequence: CAASDGQFTDTQYF.

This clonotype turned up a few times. The CDR3 coding sequence is TGTGCCAGCAGATCACGGACAGGAACAAGCTATAATTCACCCCTCCACTTT. Translated: CASRSRTGTSYNSPLHF. The gene calls are TRBV3-1 and TRBJ1-6, with TRBD1 matching 7 bases. V dropped 6 bases and J dropped 3; count of bases not matched to a gene: 11. Germline CDR1 and CDR2: LGHDT and YNNKEL (reference sequence). The CDR3 runs 17 residues.

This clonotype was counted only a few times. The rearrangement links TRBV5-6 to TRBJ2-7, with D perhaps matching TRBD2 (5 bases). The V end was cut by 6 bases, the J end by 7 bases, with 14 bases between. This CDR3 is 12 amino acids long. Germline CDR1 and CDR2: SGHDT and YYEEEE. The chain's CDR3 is CASIGLSGEQYF. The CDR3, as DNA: TGTGCCAGCATTGGGCTTTCGGGGGAGCAGTACTTC.

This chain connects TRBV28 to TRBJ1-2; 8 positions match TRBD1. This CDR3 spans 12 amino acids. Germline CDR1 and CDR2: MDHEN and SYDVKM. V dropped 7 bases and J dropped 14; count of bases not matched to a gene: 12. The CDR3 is CASKVGQGPRTF. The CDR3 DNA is TGTGCCAGCAAGGTCGGACAGGGCCCCAGGACCTTC.

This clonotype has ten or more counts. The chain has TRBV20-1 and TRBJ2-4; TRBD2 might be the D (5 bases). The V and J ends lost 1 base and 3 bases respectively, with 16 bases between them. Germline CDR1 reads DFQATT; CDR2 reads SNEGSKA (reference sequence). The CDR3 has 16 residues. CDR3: CSARVVRVFVKNIQYF. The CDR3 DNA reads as TGCAGTGCTAGAGTGGTGAGGGTATTCGTCAAAAACATTCAGTACTTC.